Sequencing of this T cell receptor (beta chain) was carried out in a study of blood T cell repertoires in COVID-19. Study in general: The origin of the acute and convalescent COVID-19 samples was the United States, Italy and Spain. From T cells, B-cell-depleted T cells, or PBMCs came the material, which was cDNA or gDNA.

Original methodology: Scientists estimated how many nucleated cells there were by amplifying reference gene primers. Clones were sequenced by immunoSEQ multiplex PCR, and TCRdb holds only the in-frame ones, with some missing. The V and J calls and clone size are taken from that table; D and trimming were inferred from the DNA. The sample has approximately 100,000 clones, around 87% seen once. This CDR3 region has 15 residues. CDR1 and CDR2 (germline): SEHNR, FQNEAQ (reference sequence). V gave up 7 bases and J gave up 0 bases, with 15 bases separating them. This sequence joins TRBV7-9 and TRBJ1-2, with D unclear. The receptor was derived from a woman aged 80 or over with acute or convalescent COVID-19. The sequenced sample was peripheral blood. In DNA, the CDR3 is TGTGCCAGCACCCAGAGCCAGGTCACTAACTATGGCTACACCTTC. It translates to CASTQSQVTNYGYTF.